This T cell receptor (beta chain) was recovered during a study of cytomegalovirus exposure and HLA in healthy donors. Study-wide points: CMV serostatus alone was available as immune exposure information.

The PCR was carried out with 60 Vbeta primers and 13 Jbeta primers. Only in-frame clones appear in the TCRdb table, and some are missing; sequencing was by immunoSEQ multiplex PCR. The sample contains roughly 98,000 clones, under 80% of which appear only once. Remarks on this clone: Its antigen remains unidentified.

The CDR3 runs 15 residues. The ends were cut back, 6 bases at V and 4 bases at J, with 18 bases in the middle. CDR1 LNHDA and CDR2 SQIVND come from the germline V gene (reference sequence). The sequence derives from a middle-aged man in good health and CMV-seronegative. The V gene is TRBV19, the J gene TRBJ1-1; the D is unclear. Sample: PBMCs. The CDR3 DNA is TGTGCCAGTAGAGTGTTCGCAGAAGGAGGCACTGAAGCTTTCTTT. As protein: CASRVFAEGGTEAFF.